These T cell receptor beta chains were read from a single sample in a study of cytomegalovirus exposure and HLA in healthy donors. Repertoires were generated with immunoSEQ multiplex PCR, while TCRdb's copy carries only in-frame clones and drops some. This repertoire shows 150,000 to 200,000 clones, 75% to 85% found once; its top ten account for approximately 1.2%. The sequencing sample was made of PBMCs. The receptors come from a girl aged 2 to 9 in good health and CMV-seropositive. CDR3s include the opening cysteine and the closing phenylalanine or tryptophan. A D gene is named only where the DNA matches it firmly. Clone size is given for some rows only: seen once, a few or many times, or a class if the clone is expanded.

D	V	size	J	DNA	CDR3
-	TRBV29-1	few	TRBJ2-3	TGCAGCGTTGAACCTGTACAGGGACGCACAGATACGCAGTATTTT	CSVEPVQGRTDTQYF
-	TRBV5-5	-	TRBJ1-5	TGTGCCAGCAGCTTGTCGGGGGGAAGCCAGCCCCAGCATTTT	CASSLSGGSQPQHF
-	TRBV7-6	-	TRBJ1-3	TGTGCCAGCAGCTTAGCACCGACAGGAGGAAACACCATATATTTT	CASSLAPTGGNTIYF
-	TRBV29-1	-	TRBJ2-6	TGCAGCGTTGGGAGTGGCTCTGGGGCCAACGTCCTGACTTTC	CSVGSGSGANVLTF
TRBD2	TRBV28	-	TRBJ2-1	TGTGCCAGCAGTTCCTCTAGCGGGAATGAGCAGTTCTTC	CASSSSSGNEQFF
TRBD1	TRBV27	-	TRBJ1-1	TGTGCCAGCAGTCCCGGATTCGGACAGGGGGCGACGGTTCGGAACACTGAAGCTTTCTTT	CASSPGFGQGATVRNTEAFF
TRBD1	TRBV11-3	-	TRBJ1-2	TGTGCCAGCAGCCCATTTCCGACAGGGTGGGGCTACACCTTC	CASSPFPTGWGYTF
-	TRBV11-3	-	TRBJ2-3	TGTGCCAGCACCGATGTAGCGGTTGGAAGCACAGATACGCAGTATTTT	CASTDVAVGSTDTQYF
-	TRBV28	-	TRBJ1-2	TGTGCCAGCTGTGCGGCGGGCCCGTCGGATTTCGCCTTC	CASCAAGPSDFAF
-	TRBV28	-	TRBJ1-1	TGTGCCAGCAGGCCACGAGGTCGGGGATCCACTGAAGCTTTCTTT	CASRPRGRGSTEAFF
-	TRBV11-2	-	TRBJ2-1	TGTGCCAGCAGCTCCGACGAGCGAGATGAGCAGTTCTTC	CASSSDERDEQFF
TRBD2	TRBV4-2	-	TRBJ2-7	TGTGCCAGCAGCCAAAAACGGGGGGAGTACGAGCAGTACTTC	CASSQKRGEYEQYF
TRBD2	TRBV5-5	-	TRBJ2-3	TGTGCCAGCAGCTTGACGCGACTAGCGGGCACAGATACGCAGTATTTT	CASSLTRLAGTDTQYF
-	TRBV7-6	-	TRBJ2-2	TGTGCCAGCAGCTTAGACAGTGCAGGGGTCCCCGGGGAGCTGTTTTTT	CASSLDSAGVPGELFF
-	TRBV6-5	-	TRBJ1-2	TGTGCCAGCACTATCGGGAACAACTATGGCTACACCTTC	CASTIGNNYGYTF
-	TRBV10-3	-	TRBJ1-3	TGTGCCATCAGTGAACCCCTTATCAGGGGCTTCGGGAACACCATATATTTT	CAISEPLIRGFGNTIYF
TRBD1	TRBV5-1	-	TRBJ1-2	TGCGCCAGCAGCTTTGGACAGGGGTTTGATTATGGCTACACCTTC	CASSFGQGFDYGYTF
-	TRBV4-1	-	TRBJ2-7	TGCGCCAGCAGCCAAGATAATGGCCAGCAGTACTTC	CASSQDNGQQYF
-	TRBV11-2	-	TRBJ1-3	TGTGCCAGCAGCTTAATCGACGGTAGCGTCCCGTCTGGAAACACCATATATTTT	CASSLIDGSVPSGNTIYF
-	TRBV25-1	-	TRBJ2-3	TGTGCCAGCAGTGACAAGCGTACCACAGATACGCAGTATTTT	CASSDKRTTDTQYF
-	TRBV27	-	TRBJ1-6	TGTGCCAGCAGTTTGAGAGGGAGGAGTTCACCCCTCCACTTT	CASSLRGRSSPLHF
-	TRBV7-8	-	TRBJ2-3	TGTGCCAGCAGCTTAGGGCCAGATACGCAGTATTTT	CASSLGPDTQYF
-	TRBV28	-	TRBJ1-5	TGTGCCAGCAGCCCTGGCGGGGGGGGCCCTTATAGCAATCAGCCCCAGCATTTT	CASSPGGGGPYSNQPQHF
TRBD1	TRBV7-8	-	TRBJ2-7	TGTGCCAGCAGCACCCGGGACAGTCGGTACGAGCAGTACTTC	CASSTRDSRYEQYF
TRBD2	TRBV7-6	-	TRBJ2-1	TGTGCCAGCAGCTTAGGCGGGAGTAATGATTATGAGCAGTTCTTC	CASSLGGSNDYEQFF
-	TRBV30	-	TRBJ1-6	TGTGCCTGGGAGCGGTCGTTTGGAAGGGATTCACCCCTCCACTTT	CAWERSFGRDSPLHF
-	TRBV5-1	-	TRBJ2-7	TGCGCCAGCAGCCTAGGGGGAACTTCATACGAGCAGTACTTC	CASSLGGTSYEQYF
-	TRBV11-2	-	TRBJ2-7	TGTGCCAGCAGCTTAGATGGGGAGCAGTTGGGTCTCGAGCAGTACTTC	CASSLDGEQLGLEQYF